Shown below are 26 T cell receptor beta chains from a single sample sequenced in a study of blood T cell repertoires in COVID-19. The method was immunoSEQ multiplex PCR; TCRdb's version includes in-frame clones alone and lacks a portion of them. The profile covers fewer than 200,000 clones, with around 74% appearing a single time and 3% taken by the ten largest. Source material: peripheral blood. Receptors were obtained from a woman aged 80 or older with acute or convalescent COVID-19.

There are a few counts of this clone. The chain carries TRBV4-1 and TRBJ1-3; TRBD1 is a possible D gene (5 bases). Germline V lookup: CDR1 MGHRA, CDR2 YSYEKL. This CDR3 comprises 14 residues. The germline V and J ends were trimmed by 0 bases and 14 bases, with 17 bases remaining between them. The CDR3 DNA follows: TGCGCCAGCAGCCAAGATGGGACTGGAAGAGCCTTATATTTT. Translated, it gives CASSQDGTGRALYF.

This clone appeared a single time. Relative to the germline gene, one junction end is altered; a read error may explain this. The V call is TRBV5-1, the J call TRBJ2-7, with 8 bases fitting TRBD2. This CDR3 has 15 amino acids. Per the germline V gene, CDR1 is SGHRS and CDR2 is YFSETQ. The CDR3 DNA is TGCGCCAGCAGCTTGCCGGGACTAGATTCCTCCGAGCAGTACTTC. Translation gives CASSLPGLDSSEQYF.

V and J are TRBV18 and TRBJ1-4; tentatively, D is TRBD1 (6 bases). This CDR3 spans 15 amino acids. V gave up 6 bases and J gave up 6 bases, with 17 bases separating them. Germline values: CDR1 KGHSH, CDR2 LQKENI. CDR3 nucleotide sequence: TGTGCCAGCTCGAACCAGGGGCAGGGAGATGAAAAACTGTTTTTT. Translated, it gives CASSNQGQGDEKLFF.

The chain joins TRBV7-9 to TRBJ1-4, with D tentatively TRBD1 (6 bases). Germline values: CDR1 SEHNR, CDR2 FQNEAQ (reference sequence). V lost 5 bases and J 5 bases, leaving 12 bases between the germline ends. The CDR3 runs to 14 residues. Here the CDR3 reads CASSANQGNEKLFF. The CDR3 nucleotides are TGTGCCAGCAGCGCAAACCAGGGGAATGAAAAACTGTTTTTT.

This clone turned up a few times. This rearrangement joins TRBV6-2 or TRBV6-3 to TRBJ2-5; D may be TRBD2 (6 bases). Trimming took 2 bases from V and 2 from J, leaving 12 bases between them. Germline assignment: CDR1 MNHEY and CDR2 SVGEGT. The CDR3 is 15 amino acids. The CDR3 is CASSYNDGGQETQYF. CDR3 nucleotide sequence: TGTGCCAGCAGTTACAATGATGGAGGGCAAGAGACCCAGTACTTC.

V is TRBV4-3 and J is TRBJ2-2; 7 bases line up with TRBD2. Germline CDR1 and CDR2: LGHNA and YSLEER. J gave up 6 bases and V 1 base, and 2 bases lay outside the gene matches. CDR3 length: 14 amino acids. The CDR3 region is CASSQARGAGELFF. DNA of the CDR3: TGCGCCAGCAGCCAAGCCCGGGGGGCCGGGGAGCTGTTTTTT.

In this sample, this clone turned up a few times. The rearrangement joins TRBV2 to TRBJ2-7; 12 bases align to TRBD2. The V gene's germline CDR1 is SNHLY and CDR2 FYNNEI. Trimming at V came to 7 bases and at J to 3 bases, leaving 4 bases not matched to a gene. This CDR3 region has 14 residues. CDR3 protein: CASNRLAGDYEQYF. In nucleotides, the CDR3 is TGTGCCAGCAATAGACTAGCGGGAGACTACGAGCAGTACTTC.

The chain combines TRBV6-1 with TRBJ1-4; TRBD1 might be the D (5 bases). The CDR3 has 14 amino acids. The V gene's germline CDR1 is MNHNS and CDR2 SASEGT. With 3 bases removed from V and 7 bases from J, the gap between germline ends came to 12 bases. The CDR3 sequence: CASSDGGGVEKLFF. The CDR3 nucleotides read TGTGCCAGCAGTGACGGGGGTGGGGTTGAAAAACTGTTTTTT.

The CDR3 is CASSAQGRGAGGSSYEQYF. The CDR3 coding sequence is TGTGCCAGCAGCGCGCAGGGCAGGGGAGCGGGAGGGAGCTCCTACGAGCAGTACTTC. The V and J genes are TRBV9 and TRBJ2-7, with 10 bases fitting TRBD2. Trimming took 3 bases from V and 0 from J; bases not matched to a gene: 15. Germline CDR1 SGDLS, CDR2 YYNGEE. The CDR3 totals 19 residues.

The V gene is TRBV29-1, the J gene TRBJ2-7; TRBD1 matches 8 bases. The CDR3 length is 12 residues. The junction had 5 bases not matched to a gene; V was cut back by 7 bases and J by 3 bases. Germline loops: CDR1 SQVTM, CDR2 ANQGSEA. This CDR3 is CSARTGGYEQYF. The CDR3 region has the DNA TGCAGCGCCAGAACAGGGGGCTACGAGCAGTACTTC.

The rearrangement links TRBV5-6 to TRBJ1-5; weak D call: TRBD1 (6 bases). Germline CDR1 reads SGHDT; CDR2 reads YYEEEE. The CDR3 loop spans 17 amino acids. Trimming left V 1 base short and J 2 bases short, with 16 bases between. The CDR3 protein is CASSLLAGASGNQPQHF. The CDR3 coding sequence is TGTGCCAGCAGCTTGTTAGCAGGGGCTTCGGGCAATCAGCCCCAGCATTTT.

The chain is built from TRBV28 and TRBJ2-7, with D tentatively TRBD2 (6 bases). Germline loops: CDR1 MDHEN, CDR2 SYDVKM. V lost 6 bases, J lost 4 bases, and 7 bases lay in between. The CDR3 is 11 amino acids. For the CDR3, the DNA is TGTGCCAGCAGGGAGGGTTACGAGCAGTACTTC. Encoded protein: CASREGYEQYF.

The rearrangement joins TRBV7-8 to TRBJ2-1; 10 nucleotides match TRBD1. From germline, CDR1 is SGHVS and CDR2 FQNEAQ. The CDR3 sequence is 14 residues long. V lost 5 bases, J lost 8 bases, and 6 bases stayed unmatched. In DNA form, the CDR3 reads TGTGCCAGCAGCCGGGACAGGGGATTCGATGAGCAGTTCTTC. Translation: CASSRDRGFDEQFF. Full variable domain (outside the CDR3, taken from reference TRBV7-8 and TRBJ2-1): GAGVSQSPRYKVAKRGQDVALRCDPISGHVSLFWYQQALGQGPEFLTYFQNEAQLDKSGLPSDRFFAERPEGSVSTLKIQRTQQEDSAVYLCASSRDRGFDEQFFGPGTRLTVL.

The chain carries TRBV3-1 (or the pseudogene TRBV3-2) and TRBJ2-7; 8 nucleotides align to TRBD2. Germline lookup yields CDR1 LGHDT and CDR2 YNNKEL (reference sequence). With V trimmed by 0 bases and J by 7 bases, 14 bases remained unmatched. This CDR3 spans 17 amino acids. In DNA, the CDR3 is TGTGCCAGCAGCCAAGATCTCAGCGGGAGCTGTCGGTTTGAGCAGTACTTC. Protein product: CASSQDLSGSCRFEQYF.

A note on this clone: At one end the junction does not follow the germline gene, possibly because of a read error. This sequence joins TRBV7-9 and TRBJ1-5; the D is unclear. The CDR3 sequence is 15 residues long. Germline values: CDR1 SEHNR, CDR2 FQNEAQ (reference sequence). CDR3 in amino acids: CASSQTGYSDQPQHF. Here the CDR3 DNA reads TGTGCCAGCAGTCAAACGGGGTATAGCGATCAGCCCCAGCATTTT.

The chain links TRBV5-1 to TRBJ2-7, with TRBD2 matching over 7 bases. CDR3 length equals 16 residues. V dropped 0 bases and J dropped 2; count of bases not matched to a gene: 8. CDR1 SGHRS and CDR2 YFSETQ come from the germline V gene. The CDR3 DNA is TGCGCCAGCAGCTTGGGAGGCGGGGAGGGTACCTACGAGCAGTACTTC. Its translation: CASSLGGGEGTYEQYF.

The chain couples TRBV27 to TRBJ2-5; 11 bases line up with TRBD2. V was clipped by 8 bases and J by 5 bases; unmatched bases: 16. Germline assignment: CDR1 MNHEY and CDR2 SMNVEV (reference sequence). CDR3 length: 17 residues. CDR3 nucleotide sequence: TGTGCCAGCGGGACAGGGCGTAGCGGGAGGGCCGGGGAGACCCAGTACTTC. Its translation: CASGTGRSGRAGETQYF.

The chain employs TRBV24-1 and TRBJ2-3; the match to TRBD1 covers 11 bases. Germline V lookup: CDR1 KGHDR, CDR2 SFDVKD. V lost 4 bases, J lost 1 base, and 3 bases stayed unmatched. This CDR3 is built from 16 residues. The CDR3, as DNA: TGTGCCACCAGTGACCCGGGACAGGGGGGCACAGATACGCAGTATTTT. This codes for CATSDPGQGGTDTQYF.

V and J are TRBV24-1 and TRBJ2-1; D perhaps matches TRBD1 (6 bases). Trimming shortened V by 3 bases and J by 4 bases, and 15 bases separated the two germline ends. The length of the CDR3 is 16 residues. Germline CDR1 reads KGHDR; CDR2 reads SFDVKD. The DNA of the CDR3 is TGTGCCACCAGTGATCCGACAGGACGCGCATACAATGAGCAGTTCTTC. It codes for CATSDPTGRAYNEQFF.

In its sample, this clone was seen a few times. The chain recombines TRBV7-6 with TRBJ2-2; no firm D call. Germline V lookup: CDR1 SGHVS, CDR2 FNYEAQ. The CDR3 spans 15 residues. Trimming removed 3 bases from V and 0 bases from J, with 8 bases in between. The CDR3 bases are TGTGCCAGCAGCTTGCGTCCGGCGAACACCGGGGAGCTGTTTTTT. This encodes CASSLRPANTGELFF.

The chain is built from TRBV24-1 and TRBJ2-3, with 7 bases matching TRBD1. Germline lookup yields CDR1 KGHDR and CDR2 SFDVKD. The V gene end was trimmed by 3 bases and the J gene end by 7 bases; junction bases not matched to a gene: 3. This CDR3 region has 13 residues. CDR3 nucleotides: TGTGCCACCAGTGATGACAGGGTGTATACGCAGTATTTT. Translated, it gives CATSDDRVYTQYF.

The chain employs TRBV20-1 and TRBJ2-1; D is undetermined. V lost 3 bases, J lost 5 bases, and 5 bases lay in between. The germline gives CDR1 DFQATT, CDR2 SNEGSKA (reference sequence). CDR3 length: 11 amino acids. CDR3 sequence (DNA): TGCAGTGCTAGGAGAGACAATGAGCAGTTCTTC. Its translation: CSARRDNEQFF.

This chain joins TRBV19 and TRBJ2-5, with 10 bases fitting TRBD2. The V gene's germline CDR1 is LNHDA and CDR2 SQIVND (reference sequence). The CDR3 extends over 15 amino acids. The J segment lost 2 bases and the V segment lost 5 bases, leaving 5 bases of the junction unmatched. The DNA for the CDR3 is TGTGCCAGTAGTGGAGGACTAGCGGAGCAAGAGACCCAGTACTTC. Its protein product is CASSGGLAEQETQYF.

This chain joins TRBV18 and TRBJ2-7, with D tentatively TRBD1 (6 bases). The germline CDR1 and CDR2 sequences are KGHSH and LQKENI. The V gene lost 2 bases and the J gene lost 4 bases, with 12 bases spanning the gap. The CDR3 length is 14 residues. As DNA, the CDR3 is TGTGCCAGCTCACCAGGGAAGCAGGGGTACGAGCAGTACTTC. This encodes CASSPGKQGYEQYF.

The V and J genes are TRBV15 and TRBJ2-1; 9 nucleotides line up with TRBD1. V was clipped by 3 bases and J by 7 bases; unmatched bases: 10. Germline V gives CDR1 LNHNV, CDR2 YYDKDF (reference sequence). The CDR3 contains 16 residues. CDR3 sequence: CATSRYNRDRANEQFF. CDR3 bases: TGTGCCACCAGCAGGTACAACAGGGACAGGGCAAATGAGCAGTTCTTC.

The V gene is TRBV28, the J gene TRBJ2-7; D perhaps matches TRBD2 (5 bases). The CDR3 runs to 12 residues. CDR1 and CDR2 from the germline V gene are MDHEN and SYDVKM. The CDR3 DNA sequence: TGTGCTCACCGGAGCGGAATAAACGAGCAGTACTTC. This gives the protein CAHRSGINEQYF.